Each of the 22 T cell receptor beta chains below was sequenced from the same sample in a study of T cells in localized non-small cell lung cancer. Sequencing used immunoSEQ multiplex PCR; TCRdb keeps in-frame clones, though not all of them. The sample yields over 15,000 clones, about 91% seen once. This specimen consisted of peripheral blood, obtained before any cancer treatment. The receptor set was obtained from a woman aged 40 to 75 with stage I lung adenocarcinoma.

This clone was picked up a small number of times. V and J are TRBV7-2 and TRBJ2-7, with D unclear. The V end was cut by 1 base, the J end by 4 bases, with 14 bases between. This CDR3 region has 15 residues. Germline assignment: CDR1 SGHTA and CDR2 FQGNSA. CDR3 amino acids: CASSLVGGPSYEQYF. The CDR3 bases are TGTGCCAGCAGCTTAGTCGGCGGTCCAAGTTACGAGCAGTACTTC.

The chain couples TRBV5-6 to TRBJ1-2; tentatively, D is TRBD1 (6 bases). Trimming cost V 3 bases and J 3 bases, with 15 bases left between them. This CDR3 is built from 15 residues. Germline assignment: CDR1 SGHDT and CDR2 YYEEEE. CDR3 sequence: CASSWKAGGYYGYTF. CDR3 coding DNA: TGTGCCAGCAGCTGGAAGGCGGGGGGCTACTATGGCTACACCTTC.

This chain joins TRBV30 and TRBJ1-2; perhaps TRBD1 as D (5 bases). The CDR3 loop spans 13 amino acids. With 1 base removed from V and 4 bases from J, the gap between germline ends came to 10 bases. Germline CDR1 reads GTSNPN; CDR2 reads SVGIG (reference sequence). This CDR3 reads CAWSGDWVYGYTF. CDR3 nucleotide sequence: TGTGCCTGGAGTGGGGACTGGGTCTATGGCTACACCTTC.

V usage is TRBV7-6 and J usage is TRBJ2-2, with a tentative D call TRBD1 (5 bases). CDR3 size: 14 residues. The V gene lost 10 bases and the J gene lost 4 bases, with 16 bases spanning the gap. CDR1 and CDR2 (germline): SGHVS, FNYEAQ. The CDR3 here is CATKVGPGTGELFF. The CDR3 DNA is TGTGCCACAAAAGTGGGGCCGGGCACCGGGGAGCTGTTTTTT.

The genes are TRBV10-3 and TRBJ2-7, with D tentatively TRBD1 or TRBD2 (5 bases each). V shed 4 bases and J shed 5 bases, with 15 bases lying between them. CDR3 length equals 14 residues. Germline V gene lookup returns CDR1 ENHRY and CDR2 SYGVKD. Here the CDR3 reads CAISVEGRGDEQYF. Here the CDR3 DNA reads TGTGCCATCAGTGTAGAAGGGCGAGGGGACGAGCAGTACTTC.

The chain employs TRBV11-3 and TRBJ2-5, with D possibly matching TRBD2 (5 bases). V was clipped by 5 bases and J by 5 bases, with 21 bases between them. CDR1 is SGHNT, CDR2 YENEEA, per germline. The CDR3 sequence is 16 residues long. CDR3 amino acids: CASSPSLLQPRETQYF. The CDR3 DNA sequence: TGTGCCAGCAGCCCTAGCCTGCTCCAGCCCAGGGAGACCCAGTACTTC.

The chain recombines TRBV7-9 with TRBJ1-5; D might be TRBD1 (5 bases). CDR1 and CDR2 from the germline V gene are SEHNR and FQNEAQ (reference sequence). CDR3 length: 15 residues. V lost 5 bases to trimming and J lost 4 bases, with 15 bases between them. The CDR3 region has the DNA TGTGCCAGCAGCCCATCGGGGGGTTTGAATCAGCCCCAGCATTTT. Its translation: CASSPSGGLNQPQHF.

The chain employs TRBV10-2 and TRBJ1-5; no definite D call. Germline CDR1 is WSHSY and CDR2 is SAAADI. Trimming took 2 bases from V and 2 from J, leaving 7 bases between them. The CDR3 is made up of 14 amino acids. The CDR3 nucleotides read TGCGCCAGCAGTGAGGGGGATGGCAATCAGCCCCAGCATTTT. Its translation is CASSEGDGNQPQHF.

The chain employs TRBV28 and TRBJ1-5, with D maybe TRBD1 (6 bases). The length of the CDR3 is 15 residues. V gave up 8 bases and J gave up 3 bases, with 17 bases separating them. Germline lookup yields CDR1 MDHEN and CDR2 SYDVKM. The CDR3, as DNA: TGTGCCAGCCAATCGGGGGGGCAAGCCAATCAGCCCCAGCATTTT. Its translation: CASQSGGQANQPQHF.

The V call is TRBV7-8, the J call TRBJ2-4, with D hard to call. The ends were cut back, 0 bases at V and 8 bases at J, with 5 bases in the middle. CDR3 length: 12 amino acids. CDR1 is SGHVS, CDR2 FQNEAQ, per germline. The CDR3 bases are TGTGCCAGCAGCTTAGCGTTCGACATTCAGTACTTC. This codes for CASSLAFDIQYF.

J is TRBJ1-1 and V is TRBV18; 7 bases align to TRBD1. The ends lost 5 bases at V and 4 bases at J; junction bases unmatched: 7. The CDR3 is 14 amino acids. The germline CDR1 and CDR2 sequences are KGHSH and LQKENI. This chain's CDR3 is CASSSPDRATEAFF. In DNA, the CDR3 is TGTGCCAGCTCAAGCCCAGACAGGGCCACTGAAGCTTTCTTT. The entire variable domain, with the rest obtained from reference TRBV18 and TRBJ1-1, is as follows: NAGVMQNPRHLVRRRGQEARLRCSPMKGHSHVYWYRQLPEEGLKFMVYLQKENIIDESGMPKERFSAEFPKEGPSILRIQQVVRGDSAAYFCASSSPDRATEAFFGQGTRLTVV.

This chain uses TRBV7-2 with TRBJ2-1; D is perhaps TRBD2 (5 bases). The CDR3 consists of 15 residues. V lost 5 bases and J lost 3, with 14 bases in between. Germline V CDR1 and CDR2: SGHTA, FQGNSA. CDR3 amino acids: CASSASAGDYNEQFF. In DNA, the CDR3 is TGTGCCAGCAGCGCCAGCGCGGGCGACTACAATGAGCAGTTCTTC.

V is TRBV11-1 and J is TRBJ2-2; 12 nucleotides match TRBD2. The trim removed 5 bases at V and 4 bases at J, leaving 5 bases unmatched. The CDR3 sequence is 16 residues long. Germline values: CDR1 SGHAT, CDR2 FQDESV (reference sequence). The CDR3, as DNA: TGTGCCAGCAGCCTCGGACTAGCGGGGCCCACCGGGGAGCTGTTTTTT. Residues: CASSLGLAGPTGELFF.

The chain is built from TRBV18 and TRBJ2-7; the match to TRBD2 covers 13 bases. CDR3 length: 13 residues. With V trimmed by 6 bases and J by 7 bases, 3 bases remained unmatched. Looked up from germline, CDR1 is KGHSH and CDR2 is LQKENI. CDR3 bases: TGTGCCAGCTCCGGGACTAGCGGGGAGGAGCAGTACTTC. It specifies CASSGTSGEEQYF.

The V gene is TRBV28, the J gene TRBJ2-7; a weak D match, TRBD1 (5 bases). Trimming cost V 2 bases and J 1 base, with 9 bases left between them. The CDR3 has 14 amino acids. Germline V gene sequence: CDR1 MDHEN, CDR2 SYDVKM. CDR3 amino acids: CASSLRAGSYEQYF. The CDR3 region has the DNA TGTGCCAGCAGTTTAAGGGCAGGGTCCTACGAGCAGTACTTC.

The J gene is TRBJ1-1, the V gene TRBV11-2, with D possibly matching TRBD1 (5 bases). Germline assignment: CDR1 SGHAT and CDR2 FQNNGV. This CDR3 comprises 14 residues. The V end lost 5 bases, the J end lost 1 base, and 11 bases lay between the germline ends. In DNA form, the CDR3 reads TGTGCCAGCAGCCGCGACAGAGCGAACACTGAAGCTTTCTTT. Its translation: CASSRDRANTEAFF.

The genes are TRBV7-6 and TRBJ2-2, with D possibly matching TRBD2 (6 bases). The CDR3 is 15 residues long. Trimming cost V 2 bases and J 7 bases, with 14 bases left between them. Germline values: CDR1 SGHVS, CDR2 FNYEAQ. Written as DNA, the CDR3 is TGTGCCAGCAGCTTAAGTGCGACTAGTGACGGGGAGCTGTTTTTT. This codes for CASSLSATSDGELFF.

This CDR3 is CASSQVGSYPGELFF. The CDR3 DNA reads as TGCGCCAGCAGCCAAGTGGGTTCCTATCCCGGGGAGCTGTTTTTT. V is TRBV4-1 and J is TRBJ2-2; D is uncertain. Deletions cut 1 base from V and 6 bases from J, with 12 bases between. The CDR3 has 15 amino acids. Germline CDR1 MGHRA, CDR2 YSYEKL.

CDR3 protein: CASSLASGSTDTQYF. The CDR3, as DNA: TGTGCCAGCAGCTTGGCTAGCGGGAGCACAGATACGCAGTATTTT. The chain carries TRBV5-8 and TRBJ2-3, with TRBD2 identical over 8 bases. Trimming removed 0 bases from V and 0 bases from J; junction bases left unmatched: 0. Germline lookup yields CDR1 SGHTS and CDR2 YDEGEE. The CDR3 is 15 residues long.

This clone appeared a single time. V is TRBV7-9 and J is TRBJ2-1, with unresolved D. Germline V gives CDR1 SEHNR, CDR2 FQNEAQ (reference sequence). V lost 0 bases to trimming and J lost 6 bases, with 6 bases between them. This CDR3 has 13 residues. The CDR3 loop is CASSLALINEQFF. CDR3 bases: TGTGCCAGCAGCTTAGCGCTAATCAATGAGCAGTTCTTC.

Comment on this clone: Germline and junction disagree at one end, which may indicate a read error. This chain uses TRBV2 with TRBJ2-5; D uncertain. CDR1 is SNHLY and CDR2 is FYNNEI in the germline V gene. The CDR3 sequence is 11 residues long. In DNA form, the CDR3 reads TGTGCCAGCAGGGAAGGAGAGACCCAGTACTTC. It specifies CASREGETQYF.

This clone showed up just once. This chain joins TRBV6-1 and TRBJ1-4, with D possibly TRBD1 on 5 matching bases. There are 15 residues in the CDR3. Trimming removed 3 bases at V and 7 bases at J, with 15 bases between. Germline V gene data show CDR1 as MNHNS and CDR2 as SASEGT. CDR3 sequence: CASSDLQGWSEKLFF. CDR3 DNA: TGTGCCAGCAGTGATCTGCAGGGTTGGAGTGAAAAACTGTTTTTT.